This TCR beta chain was captured in a study of blood T cell repertoires in COVID-19 (dated by TCRdb to about 2020). With regard to the full study: Samples covering the acute and convalescent phases of COVID-19 were provided by collaborators in the United States, Italy and Spain. Nearly every sample came with metadata listing a de-identified subject ID, COVID-19 status, age in years and sex. The repertoires were made available in a free public database intended to serve as a resource for research on the immune response to SARS-CoV-2. The samples were drawn from two sources: the first 160 participants of the ongoing ImmuneRACE study, and 1,200 or so subjects contributed by 6 global collaborators. The prospective study material was composed of cDNA or gDNA derived from T cells, B-cell-depleted T cells, or PBMCs. Where available, HLA class I and class II types were obtained from metadata supplied by the sample provider rather than from assay-based typing. The dataset comprised deeply sampled blood TCRbeta repertoires from subjects exposed to, actively infected with, or recovered from COVID-19. The study at large found these results: The amount of clinical and demographic metadata varied by source and participant and was provided uncurated.

With regard to this clone: Which antigen it targets is not known. No per-base quality is available; no much larger clone lies one base away.

Taken from cysteine to phenylalanine, the CDR3 has 13 residues. CDR3 DNA is the only sequence kept; it has 39 bases, read in frame from the first base. Looking up the germline V gene yields CDR1 SNHLY and CDR2 FYNNEI. Trimmed from V: 5 bases; trimmed from J: 16 bases; junction bases lacking a gene match: 14. TCRbeta CDR3 regions were amplified from genomic DNA using the immunoSEQ Assay, a bias-controlled multiplex PCR. The study's processing was this. The number of nucleated cells in each sample was estimated from the amplification of reference gene primers within the assay. To quantify the absolute abundance of each unique TCRbeta CDR3 rearrangement, sequence reads were collapsed and filtered. For each sample, productive Simpson clonality was calculated as the square root of Simpson's diversity index across productive rearrangements. TCRdb took over this immuneACCESS table, retaining in-frame rearrangements with V and J assigned. Such tables are incomplete; in checked studies, under half of the missing clones stem from an unresolved V gene, and the remainder is unexplained. V, J and clone size were drawn from that table, and D and trimming were deduced from the DNA. The sample profile shows more than 150,000 clones; under 85% of them were found once. The ten largest clonotypes hold roughly 6.3% of the sample.

Collaborating institutions collected whole blood in K2EDTA tubes following their own protocols. For TCRbeta analysis, collaborators shipped samples as frozen whole blood, isolated PBMCs, or DNA extracted from either of those sample types. The sequence is built from TRBV2 and TRBJ2-4; TRBD1 fits 7 bases in the junction. The sequenced sample consisted of peripheral blood. The TCR was taken from a human donor in a cohort sampled during active COVID-19. Here is the DNA: TGTGCCAGCAGTAATCTCCCCACAGGGGTAGCCTACTTC. The translation is CASSNLPTGVAYF.